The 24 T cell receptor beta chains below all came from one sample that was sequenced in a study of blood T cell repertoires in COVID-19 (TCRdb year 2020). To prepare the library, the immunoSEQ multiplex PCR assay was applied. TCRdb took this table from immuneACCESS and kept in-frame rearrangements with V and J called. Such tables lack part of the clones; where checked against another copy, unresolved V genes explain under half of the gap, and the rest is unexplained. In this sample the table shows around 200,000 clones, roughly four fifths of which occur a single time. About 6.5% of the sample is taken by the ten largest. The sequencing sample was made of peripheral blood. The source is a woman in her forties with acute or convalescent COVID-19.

This chain's CDR3 is CASSRDPATPGTQYF. The CDR3 DNA sequence: TGTGCCAGCAGTCGAGACCCGGCAACACCGGGGACCCAGTACTTC. The chain combines TRBV27 with TRBJ2-5; D remains unclear. Germline V gene data show CDR1 as MNHEY and CDR2 as SMNVEV (reference sequence). Trimming removed 5 bases from V and 7 bases from J, with 20 bases in between. This CDR3 has 15 residues.

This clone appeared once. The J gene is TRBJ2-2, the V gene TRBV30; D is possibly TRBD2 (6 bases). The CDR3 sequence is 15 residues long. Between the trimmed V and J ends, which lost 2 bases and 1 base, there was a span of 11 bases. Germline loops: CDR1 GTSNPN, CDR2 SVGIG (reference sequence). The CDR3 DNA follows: TGTGCCTGGAGTTTAGCGGAAATGAACACCGGGGAGCTGTTTTTT. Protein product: CAWSLAEMNTGELFF.

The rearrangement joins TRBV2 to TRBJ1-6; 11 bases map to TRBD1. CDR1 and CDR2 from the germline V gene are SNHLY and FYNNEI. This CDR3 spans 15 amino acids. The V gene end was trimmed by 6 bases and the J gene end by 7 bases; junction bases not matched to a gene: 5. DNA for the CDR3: TGTGCCAGCAGGTGGACAGGGGGCAAAAATTCACCCCTCCACTTT. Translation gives CASRWTGGKNSPLHF.

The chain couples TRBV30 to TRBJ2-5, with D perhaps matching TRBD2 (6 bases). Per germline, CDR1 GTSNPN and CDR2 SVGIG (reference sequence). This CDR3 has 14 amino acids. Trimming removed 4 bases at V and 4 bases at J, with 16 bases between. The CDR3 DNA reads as TGTGCCTGGACCCCAGGGCGGGGAGGAGAGACCCAGTACTTC. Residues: CAWTPGRGGETQYF.

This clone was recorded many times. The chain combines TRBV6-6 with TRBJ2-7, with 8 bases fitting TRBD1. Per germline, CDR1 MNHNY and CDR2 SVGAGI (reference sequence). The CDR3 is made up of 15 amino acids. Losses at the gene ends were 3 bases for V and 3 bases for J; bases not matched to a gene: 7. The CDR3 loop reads CASSYPDRGVYEQYF. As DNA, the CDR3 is TGTGCCAGCAGTTATCCAGACAGGGGAGTCTACGAGCAGTACTTC.

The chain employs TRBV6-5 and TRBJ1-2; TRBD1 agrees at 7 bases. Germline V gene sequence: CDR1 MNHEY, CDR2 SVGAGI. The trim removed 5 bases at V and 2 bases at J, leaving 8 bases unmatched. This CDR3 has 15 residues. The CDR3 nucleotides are TGTGCCAGCAGTCCCGCCGGGACAGCGAACTATGGCTACACCTTC. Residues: CASSPAGTANYGYTF.

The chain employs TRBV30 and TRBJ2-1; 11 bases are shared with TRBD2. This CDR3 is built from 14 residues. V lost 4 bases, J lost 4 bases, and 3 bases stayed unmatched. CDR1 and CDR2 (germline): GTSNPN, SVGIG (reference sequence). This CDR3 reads CAWTGLAGYNEQFF. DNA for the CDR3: TGTGCCTGGACCGGACTAGCGGGTTACAATGAGCAGTTCTTC.

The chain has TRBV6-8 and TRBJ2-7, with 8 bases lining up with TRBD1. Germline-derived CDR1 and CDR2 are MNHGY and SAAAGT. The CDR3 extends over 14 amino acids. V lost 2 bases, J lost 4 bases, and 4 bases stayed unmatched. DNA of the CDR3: TGTGCCAGCAGTTACGGGACAGGCCAGTACGAGCAGTACTTC. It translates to CASSYGTGQYEQYF.

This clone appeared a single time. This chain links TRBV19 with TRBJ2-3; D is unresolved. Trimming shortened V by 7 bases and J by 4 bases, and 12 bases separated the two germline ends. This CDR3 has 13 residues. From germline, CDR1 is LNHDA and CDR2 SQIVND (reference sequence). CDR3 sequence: CASKESAPDTQYF. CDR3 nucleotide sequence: TGTGCCAGTAAGGAGAGCGCCCCAGATACGCAGTATTTT.

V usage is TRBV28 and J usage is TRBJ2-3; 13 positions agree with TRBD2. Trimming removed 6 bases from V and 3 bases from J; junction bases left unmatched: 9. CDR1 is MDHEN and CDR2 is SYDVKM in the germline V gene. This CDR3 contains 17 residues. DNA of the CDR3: TGTGCCAGCAGCACACTCGGGACTAGCGGGACGACAGATACGCAGTATTTT. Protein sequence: CASSTLGTSGTTDTQYF.

In nucleotides, the CDR3 is TGTGCCTGGAGTGTAAGGGACAGGGAGAGTTTAAGCAATCAGCCCCAGCATTTT. Translated, it gives CAWSVRDRESLSNQPQHF. This sequence joins TRBV30 and TRBJ1-5, with 9 positions matching TRBD1. CDR1 and CDR2 (germline): GTSNPN, SVGIG (reference sequence). J lost 1 base, V lost 0 bases, and 10 bases had no gene match. CDR3 length: 18 amino acids.

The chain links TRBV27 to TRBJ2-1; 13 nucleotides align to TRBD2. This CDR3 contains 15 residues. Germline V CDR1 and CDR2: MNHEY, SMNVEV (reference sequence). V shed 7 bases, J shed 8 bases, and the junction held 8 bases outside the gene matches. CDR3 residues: CASTLLAGGPDEQFF. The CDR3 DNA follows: TGTGCCAGCACCTTACTAGCGGGAGGGCCAGATGAGCAGTTCTTC.

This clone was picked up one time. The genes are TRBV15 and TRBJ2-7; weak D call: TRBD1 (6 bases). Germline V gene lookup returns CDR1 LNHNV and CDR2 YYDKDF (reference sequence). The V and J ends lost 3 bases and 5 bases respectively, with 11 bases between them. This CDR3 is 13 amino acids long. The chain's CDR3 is CATSSRRGNEQYF. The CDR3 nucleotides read TGTGCCACCAGCAGCCGCAGGGGCAACGAGCAGTACTTC.

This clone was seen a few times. This CDR3 reads CASSIREASFF. CDR3 DNA sequence: TGTGCCAGTAGTATAAGGGAGGCTTCTTTCTTT. J is TRBJ1-1 and V is TRBV19; D gene unclear. The CDR3 extends over 11 amino acids. The V end was cut by 2 bases, the J end by 12 bases, with 10 bases between. Germline V gene lookup returns CDR1 LNHDA and CDR2 SQIVND (reference sequence). Complete variable domain (other parts from reference TRBV19 and TRBJ1-1): DGGITQSPKYLFRKEGQNVTLSCEQNLNHDAMYWYRQDPGQGLRLIYYSQIVNDFQKGDIAEGYSVSREKKESFPLTVTSAQKNPTAFYLCASSIREASFFGQGTRLTVV.

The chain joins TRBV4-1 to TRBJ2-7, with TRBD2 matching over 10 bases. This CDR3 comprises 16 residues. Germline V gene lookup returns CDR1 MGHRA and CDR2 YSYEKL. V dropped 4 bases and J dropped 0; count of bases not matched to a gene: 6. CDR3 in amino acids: CASSPRTSGSSYEQYF. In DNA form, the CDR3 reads TGCGCCAGCAGCCCCCGGACTAGCGGCAGCTCCTACGAGCAGTACTTC.

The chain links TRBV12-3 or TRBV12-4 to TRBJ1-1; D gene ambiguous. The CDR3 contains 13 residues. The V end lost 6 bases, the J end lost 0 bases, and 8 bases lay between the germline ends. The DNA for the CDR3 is TGTGCCAGCAGCTCGGGATTGAACACTGAAGCTTTCTTT. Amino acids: CASSSGLNTEAFF.

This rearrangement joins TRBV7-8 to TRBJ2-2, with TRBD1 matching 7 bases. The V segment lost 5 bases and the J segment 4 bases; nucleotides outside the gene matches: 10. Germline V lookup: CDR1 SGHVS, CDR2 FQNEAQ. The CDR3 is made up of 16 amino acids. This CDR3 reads CASSRITGVTTGELFF. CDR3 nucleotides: TGTGCCAGCAGCCGCATCACAGGGGTTACCACCGGGGAGCTGTTTTTT. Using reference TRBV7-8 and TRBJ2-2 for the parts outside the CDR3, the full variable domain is GAGVSQSPRYKVAKRGQDVALRCDPISGHVSLFWYQQALGQGPEFLTYFQNEAQLDKSGLPSDRFFAERPEGSVSTLKIQRTQQEDSAVYLCASSRITGVTTGELFFGEGSRLTVL.

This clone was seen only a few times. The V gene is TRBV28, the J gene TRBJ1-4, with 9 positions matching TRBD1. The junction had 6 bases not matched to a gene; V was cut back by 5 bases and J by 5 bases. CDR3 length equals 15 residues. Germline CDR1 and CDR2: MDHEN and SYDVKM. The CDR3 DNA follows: TGTGCCAGCAGTCGGGACAGGGTAGGGAATGAAAAACTGTTTTTT. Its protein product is CASSRDRVGNEKLFF.

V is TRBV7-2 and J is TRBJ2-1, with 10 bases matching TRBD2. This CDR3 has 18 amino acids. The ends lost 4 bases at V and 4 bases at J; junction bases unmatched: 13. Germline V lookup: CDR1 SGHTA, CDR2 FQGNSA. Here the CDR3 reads CASSSTTSGRRRYNEQFF. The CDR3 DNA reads TGTGCCAGCAGCTCCACGACTAGCGGGCGCCGACGTTACAATGAGCAGTTCTTC.

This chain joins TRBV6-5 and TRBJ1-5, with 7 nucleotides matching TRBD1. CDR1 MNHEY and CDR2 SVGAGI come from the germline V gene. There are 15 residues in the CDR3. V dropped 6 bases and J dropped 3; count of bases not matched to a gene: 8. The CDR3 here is CASRSLTGANQPQHF. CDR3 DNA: TGTGCCAGCAGGTCACTAACAGGGGCCAATCAGCCCCAGCATTTT.

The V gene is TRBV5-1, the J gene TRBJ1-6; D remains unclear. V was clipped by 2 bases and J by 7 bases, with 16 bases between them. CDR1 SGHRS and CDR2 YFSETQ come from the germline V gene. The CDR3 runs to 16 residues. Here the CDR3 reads CASSFGEGTTNSPLHF. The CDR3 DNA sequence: TGCGCCAGCAGCTTCGGTGAGGGCACAACCAATTCACCCCTCCACTTT.

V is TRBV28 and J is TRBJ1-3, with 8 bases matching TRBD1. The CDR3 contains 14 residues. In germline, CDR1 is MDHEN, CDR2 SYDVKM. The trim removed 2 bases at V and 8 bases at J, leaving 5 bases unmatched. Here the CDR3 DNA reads TGTGCCAGCAGTTTACAGGGGGCGGAAGACACCATATATTTT. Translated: CASSLQGAEDTIYF.

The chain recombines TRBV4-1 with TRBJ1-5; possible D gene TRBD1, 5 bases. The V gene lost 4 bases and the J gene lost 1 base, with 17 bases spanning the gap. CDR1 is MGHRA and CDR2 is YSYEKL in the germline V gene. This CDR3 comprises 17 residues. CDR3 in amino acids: CASSRGERDRSNQPQHF. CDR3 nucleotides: TGCGCCAGCAGCCGGGGGGAACGGGATCGGAGCAATCAGCCCCAGCATTTT.

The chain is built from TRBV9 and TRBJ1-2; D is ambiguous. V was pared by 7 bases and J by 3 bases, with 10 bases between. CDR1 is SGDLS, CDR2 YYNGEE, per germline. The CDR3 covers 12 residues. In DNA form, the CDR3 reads TGTGCCAGCCACCGCGGGGACTATGGCTACACCTTC. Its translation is CASHRGDYGYTF. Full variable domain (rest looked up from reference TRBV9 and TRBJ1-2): DSGVTQTPKHLITATGQRVTLRCSPRSGDLSVYWYQQSLDQGLQFLIQYYNGEERAKGNILERFSAQQFPDLHSELNLSSLELGDSALYFCASHRGDYGYTFGSGTRLTVV.